This T cell receptor beta chain stems from a study of response to subunit inactivated influenza vaccine. Study-wide findings and caveats: A suggestion made by the authors is that each seasonal influenza vaccination recruits few new T cells.

Concerning this clonotype itself: What it recognizes is unknown.

The germline V and J ends were trimmed by 1 base and 8 bases, with 12 bases remaining between them. Germline-derived CDR1 and CDR2 are SGHTA and FQGNSA. This CDR3 is 14 amino acids long. TCRdb reprocessed the RT-PCR reads with MiXCR, giving one entry per CDR3 protein. The sample has roughly 790,000 distinct CDR3 sequences, 21% seen once. This clonotype was sampled from a man aged 45-60 years who received an inactivated influenza vaccine. The starting material was PBMCs from blood, obtained 5 days after vaccination. The genes are TRBV7-2 and TRBJ2-1; D possibly corresponds to TRBD2 (5 bases). CDR3 bases: TGTGCCAGCAGCTTAGATCGGGGTCAGTATGAGCAGTTCTTC. Translating gives CASSLDRGQYEQFF. Together with reference TRBV7-2 and TRBJ2-1, the CDR3 gives the full variable domain: GAGVSQSPSNKVTEKGKDVELRCDPISGHTALYWYRQSLGQGLEFLIYFQGNSAPDKSGLPSDRFSAERTGGSVSTLTIQRTQQEDSAVYLCASSLDRGQYEQFFGPGTRLTVL.